The 20 T cell receptor beta chains presented below share a single source sample, sequenced in a study of blood T cell repertoires in COVID-19. Clones were sequenced by immunoSEQ multiplex PCR, and TCRdb holds only the in-frame ones, with some missing. This table holds about 280,000 clones, about 90% found once. Specimen: PBMCs or T cells enriched from blood (not recorded which). Receptors originate from a young woman with acute COVID-19.

The chain has TRBV5-1 and TRBJ1-5; weak D call: TRBD1 (5 bases). The germline V gene encodes CDR1 SGHRS and CDR2 YFSETQ. V was pared by 8 bases and J by 0 bases, with 15 bases between. The CDR3 spans 15 residues. In nucleotides, the CDR3 is TGCGCCAGTAATTCACGGGGGGATAGCAATCAGCCCCAGCATTTT. Translation gives CASNSRGDSNQPQHF.

This chain links TRBV11-3 with TRBJ2-7; 8 nucleotides line up with TRBD1. The germline CDR1 and CDR2 sequences are SGHNT and YENEEA. The CDR3 is 12 residues long. V trimming: 5 bases; J trimming: 8 bases; junction bases outside the gene matches: 5. CDR3 protein: CASSIRQGKQYF. CDR3 nucleotide sequence: TGTGCCAGCAGCATACGACAGGGGAAGCAGTACTTC.

This chain connects TRBV5-4 to TRBJ1-6; TRBD1 matches at 9 bases. Germline V CDR1 and CDR2: SGHNT, YYREEE (reference sequence). Trimming took 3 bases from V and 10 from J; bases not matched to a gene: 8. This CDR3 has 15 amino acids. The chain's CDR3 is CASSSGGQGLSPLHF. CDR3 sequence (DNA): TGTGCCAGCAGCTCCGGGGGACAGGGATTATCACCCCTCCACTTT.

This clone was detected only a few times. The chain uses TRBV7-9 and TRBJ1-1, with D possibly being TRBD1 (6 bases). This CDR3 has 15 amino acids. Germline lookup yields CDR1 SEHNR and CDR2 FQNEAQ (reference sequence). The ends were cut back, 5 bases at V and 7 bases at J, with 20 bases in the middle. The CDR3 protein is CASSPTSRGRGEAFF. The CDR3 region has the DNA TGTGCCAGCAGCCCAACCAGCAGGGGAAGGGGTGAAGCTTTCTTT.

This rearrangement joins TRBV5-6 to TRBJ2-7; 7 bases line up with TRBD2. After removal of 7 bases from V and 3 bases from J, the junction contained 10 bases not matched to a gene. The CDR3 covers 14 residues. CDR1 and CDR2 from the germline V gene are SGHDT and YYEEEE. The DNA of the CDR3 is TGTGCCAGCGGGAGACGGGGCGGGAGCTACGAGCAGTACTTC. Translated, it gives CASGRRGGSYEQYF.

The rearrangement links TRBV30 to TRBJ1-2; 7 nucleotides align to TRBD1. Germline assignment: CDR1 GTSNPN and CDR2 SVGIG (reference sequence). Trimming at V came to 8 bases and at J to 4 bases, leaving 13 bases not matched to a gene. This CDR3 has 14 residues. The chain's CDR3 is CAGGPNKGAYGYTF. In nucleotides, the CDR3 is TGTGCCGGGGGCCCCAACAAGGGGGCCTATGGCTACACCTTC.

This clone came up a few times. The chain recombines TRBV9 with TRBJ2-2; 9 bases fit TRBD2. The J segment lost 5 bases and the V segment lost 0 bases, leaving 11 bases of the junction unmatched. The CDR3 is made up of 18 amino acids. Germline CDR1 and CDR2: SGDLS and YYNGEE. The CDR3 reads CASSVVPSGTQGTGELFF. The CDR3 DNA is TGTGCCAGCAGCGTAGTCCCTAGCGGGACCCAGGGGACCGGGGAGCTGTTTTTT.

The V and J genes are TRBV30 and TRBJ2-7, with TRBD1 identical over 8 bases. The CDR3 runs to 13 residues. Germline-derived CDR1 and CDR2 are GTSNPN and SVGIG (reference sequence). V dropped 5 bases and J dropped 4; count of bases not matched to a gene: 7. The CDR3 DNA reads as TGTGCCTGGGGCACAGGGGGTGGATACGAGCAGTACTTC. Amino acids: CAWGTGGGYEQYF.

Only a few counts were recorded for this clone. This rearrangement joins TRBV27 to TRBJ1-5; TRBD1 matches 7 bases. The germline V gene encodes CDR1 MNHEY and CDR2 SMNVEV (reference sequence). This CDR3 contains 13 residues. V gave up 7 bases and J gave up 6 bases; unmatched junction bases: 6. CDR3 amino acids: CASTTGAGQPQHF. Here the CDR3 DNA reads TGTGCCAGCACTACAGGGGCGGGTCAGCCCCAGCATTTT.

This clone appeared a single time. V and J are TRBV4-1 and TRBJ2-7; TRBD2 is a possible D gene (5 bases). Germline V gives CDR1 MGHRA, CDR2 YSYEKL. With 0 bases removed from V and 2 bases from J, the gap between germline ends came to 11 bases. The CDR3 is 15 residues long. The DNA for the CDR3 is TGCGCCAGCAGCCAAGATGCGGGCGGCCCCTACGAGCAGTACTTC. This encodes CASSQDAGGPYEQYF.

The chain's CDR3 is CSVAGTGGPHEQYF. The CDR3, as DNA: TGCAGCGTGGCCGGGACAGGGGGGCCCCACGAGCAGTACTTC. The chain has TRBV29-1 and TRBJ2-7, with 11 bases aligning to TRBD1. With 6 bases clipped from V and 5 bases from J, the junction kept 9 bases outside the gene matches. Germline V gene lookup returns CDR1 SQVTM and CDR2 ANQGSEA. This CDR3 is 14 amino acids long.

The chain uses TRBV9 and TRBJ1-2, with TRBD1 as a possible D gene (5 bases). V gave up 0 bases and J gave up 1 base, with 13 bases separating them. The CDR3 contains 16 residues. Germline values: CDR1 SGDLS, CDR2 YYNGEE. The CDR3 region has the DNA TGTGCCAGCAGCGTAGGGGCCGGGGGGAGTAACTATGGCTACACCTTC. Translated: CASSVGAGGSNYGYTF.

V and J are TRBV7-6 and TRBJ2-1; 7 bases line up with TRBD2. Germline lookup yields CDR1 SGHVS and CDR2 FNYEAQ. The V and J ends lost 0 bases and 5 bases, in that order; junction bases with no gene match: 1. This CDR3 comprises 14 residues. CDR3 amino acids: CASSLAGLNNEQFF. In DNA form, the CDR3 reads TGTGCCAGCAGCTTAGCGGGACTAAACAATGAGCAGTTCTTC. Based on the CDR3 plus reference TRBV7-6 and TRBJ2-1, the full variable domain is GAGVSQSPRYKVTKRGQDVALRCDPISGHVSLYWYRQALGQGPEFLTYFNYEAQQDKSGLPNDRFSAERPEGSISTLTIQRTEQRDSAMYRCASSLAGLNNEQFFGPGTRLTVL.

The genes are TRBV2 and TRBJ2-1; 9 bases map to TRBD2. The germline V gene encodes CDR1 SNHLY and CDR2 FYNNEI. The CDR3 consists of 17 residues. V shed 2 bases and J 3 bases; nucleotides not matched to a gene: 8. Written as DNA, the CDR3 is TGTGCCAGCAGTGAATTAGTGACTAGCGGTTTCTACAATGAGCAGTTCTTC. Residues: CASSELVTSGFYNEQFF.

The chain has TRBV6-5 and TRBJ2-1; D might be TRBD2 (5 bases). With 0 bases removed from V and 6 bases from J, the gap between germline ends came to 15 bases. This CDR3 is built from 16 residues. The V gene's germline CDR1 is MNHEY and CDR2 SVGAGI. The CDR3 protein is CASSYSIQRHLNEQFF. In DNA, the CDR3 is TGTGCCAGCAGTTACTCAATCCAGCGGCACCTCAATGAGCAGTTCTTC.

The CDR3 bases are TGTGCCAGCAGCTTAGACGGCAGGATGAACACTGAAGCTTTCTTT. It codes for CASSLDGRMNTEAFF. V gene TRBV7-8 combines with J gene TRBJ1-1; D call uncertain. This CDR3 is built from 15 residues. Germline V gene data show CDR1 as SGHVS and CDR2 as FQNEAQ. V lost 1 base to trimming and J lost 0 bases, with 9 bases between them.

The CDR3 DNA reads as TGCGCCAGCAGCTTGGGGCAGAGAGGGATCAACGCCGGGGAGCTGTTTTTT. Residues: CASSLGQRGINAGELFF. The chain joins TRBV5-1 to TRBJ2-2, with D tentatively TRBD2 (5 bases). CDR1 is SGHRS and CDR2 is YFSETQ in the germline V gene. The CDR3 extends over 17 amino acids. Trimming removed 0 bases from V and 6 bases from J, with 18 bases in between.

V usage is TRBV3-1 (or the pseudogene TRBV3-2) and J usage is TRBJ2-3; a weak D match, TRBD2 (5 bases). Germline V lookup: CDR1 LGHDT, CDR2 YNNKEL (reference sequence). The V end was cut by 5 bases, the J end by 6 bases, with 9 bases between. The CDR3 extends over 12 amino acids. The CDR3 reads CASSVPGDTQYF. As DNA, the CDR3 is TGTGCCAGCAGCGTCCCGGGGGATACGCAGTATTTT.

The rearrangement links TRBV11-2 to TRBJ1-5; TRBD1 agrees at 9 bases. J was trimmed by 7 bases and V by 0 bases; bases with no gene match: 4. The CDR3 consists of 15 residues. The germline CDR1 and CDR2 sequences are SGHAT and FQNNGV. The CDR3 sequence: CASSLDTGQGQPQHF. CDR3 nucleotide sequence: TGTGCCAGCAGCTTAGATACGGGACAGGGACAGCCCCAGCATTTT.

The chain links TRBV4-1 to TRBJ1-1; weak D call: TRBD1 (5 bases). CDR1 and CDR2 from the germline V gene are MGHRA and YSYEKL. The CDR3 is 14 residues long. Trimming shortened V by 2 bases and J by 3 bases, and 10 bases separated the two germline ends. CDR3 DNA: TGCGCCAGCAGCCAATACGACAGACACACTGAAGCTTTCTTT. It is translated as CASSQYDRHTEAFF.